The rows below give T cell receptor beta chains drawn from one sample of a study of type 1 and type 2 diabetes patients. TCRdb ran MiXCR on the multiplex PCR reads and lists one entry per CDR3 protein. The data show about 290,000 distinct CDR3 sequences, 45% to 60% seen once. The specimen was peripheral blood mononuclear cells (PBMCs). Receptors originate from a young man with type 2 diabetes. Both conserved end residues are part of each CDR3. Each record gives: J gene, clone size, V gene, D gene, CDR3 DNA, CDR3 protein. The D gene is left open where the match is weak. Clone size is given for some rows only: seen once, a few or many times, or a class if the clone is expanded.

>TRBJ2-2|-|TRBV6-5|-
TGTGCCAGCAGTTACGCGCAGGGCACCGGGGAGCTGTTTTTT
CASSYAQGTGELFF
>TRBJ2-2|-|TRBV30|-
TGTGCCTGGAGTGTACAAAGGGCCAACACCGGGGAGCTGTTTTTT
CAWSVQRANTGELFF
>TRBJ1-3|-|TRBV29-1|-
TGCAGCGTTGGTACCGTGGGGGGGAGCTCTGGAAACACCATATATTTT
CSVGTVGGSSGNTIYF
>TRBJ2-7|many|TRBV7-2|-
TGTGCCAGCAGCTCCTTCGGGGGTGAGCAGTACTTC
CASSSFGGEQYF
>TRBJ2-7|-|TRBV13|TRBD2
TGTGCCAGCAGCTTAGCCGGGACTAGCGGTAGAGGTTACGAGCAGTACTTC
CASSLAGTSGRGYEQYF
>TRBJ2-7|few|TRBV19|-
TGTGCCAGTAGAGGACGGACCTCCTACGAGCAGTACTTC
CASRGRTSYEQYF
>TRBJ2-7|few|TRBV11-2|-
TGTGCCAGCAGCAGCGTAGGGCTTATCTACGAGCAGTACTTC
CASSSVGLIYEQYF
>TRBJ2-7|-|TRBV29-1|TRBD1
TGCAGCGGTAGTGGGACAGGAGCCTACGAGCAGTACTTC
CSGSGTGAYEQYF
>TRBJ2-3|-|TRBV2|-
TGTGCCATCAGTGTCGAGGTGCGGGACCTAGATCACAGGGATACGCAGTATTTT
CAISVEVRDLDHRDTQYF
>TRBJ2-5|few|TRBV6-5|-
TGTGCCAGCAGTTACCGGTTAGGGCAGTACCAAGAGACCCAGTACTTC
CASSYRLGQYQETQYF
>TRBJ2-5|-|TRBV27|-
TGTGCCAGCAGTTGGGGGGCAGAAGAGACCCAGTACTTC
CASSWGAEETQYF
>TRBJ1-1|-|TRBV6-6|-
TGTGCCAGCATCCCTTCACGTGGGGTTGGGGCTGAAGCTTTCTTT
CASIPSRGVGAEAFF
>TRBJ2-1|-|TRBV4-1|-
TGCGCCAGCAGCTTAGGACACGGGATTGATGAGCAGTTCTTC
CASSLGHGIDEQFF
>TRBJ2-5|few|TRBV12-3/TRBV12-4|TRBD2
TGTGCCAGCAGTTTAGGGACTAGCGGGGATGAGACCCAGTACTTC
CASSLGTSGDETQYF
>TRBJ2-3|-|TRBV2|-
TGTGCCAGCAGTGACACCCGCTTCAGCTCAGATACGCAGTATTTT
CASSDTRFSSDTQYF
>TRBJ2-7|-|TRBV13|-
TGTGCCAGCAGCTGGGGGCAGGAGATTTCCTACGAGCAGTACTTC
CASSWGQEISYEQYF
>TRBJ2-6|few|TRBV6-5|-
TGTGCCAGCACCACAGGGTTACCTGGGGCCAACGTCCTGACTTTC
CASTTGLPGANVLTF
>TRBJ1-1|-|TRBV7-2|-
TGTGCCAGCAGCTTAGTTTCGCCTTTTGGGCCTGAAGCTTTCTTT
CASSLVSPFGPEAFF
>TRBJ1-6|few|TRBV20-1|TRBD1
TGCAGTGTGCCGGGACAGGGCAATTCACCCCTCCACTTT
CSVPGQGNSPLHF
>TRBJ2-2|-|TRBV7-2|-
TGTGCCAGCAGCCCTCGTACAGGGGAGGACAGATCCGAGGAGCTGTTTTTT
CASSPRTGEDRSEELFF
>TRBJ2-3|few|TRBV19|-
TGTGCCAGTACCACTTCGGGTCGAAGCACAGATACGCAGTATTTT
CASTTSGRSTDTQYF
>TRBJ1-6|-|TRBV2|TRBD1
TGTGCCAGCAGCCATACAGGGGGAATCGATAATTCACCCCTCCACTTT
CASSHTGGIDNSPLHF
>TRBJ1-2|-|TRBV12-3/TRBV12-4|-
TGTGCCAGCAGTTTTGGTGTACGGAGTGGCTACACCTTC
CASSFGVRSGYTF
>TRBJ1-2|few|TRBV24-1|TRBD1
TGTGCCACCAGTGAAGGGCCAAGACAGGGGAATTATTTACGTGGCTACACCTTC
CATSEGPRQGNYLRGYTF
>TRBJ2-1|-|TRBV15|-
TGTGCCACCAGCAGGGGACCTCAAGACAATGAGCAGTTCTTC
CATSRGPQDNEQFF
>TRBJ2-7|-|TRBV20-1|TRBD1
TGCAGTGCTCTTGTAAGGGACAGACTCTACGAGCAGTACTTC
CSALVRDRLYEQYF
>TRBJ1-5|few|TRBV7-8|-
TGTGCCAGCAGCTTAGGGGCGGGGGGCGGTAGCAATCAGCCCCAGCATTTT
CASSLGAGGGSNQPQHF
>TRBJ2-7|-|TRBV7-3|-
TGTGCCAGCAGTGGTCTAGCTTCTTACGAGCAGTACTTC
CASSGLASYEQYF
>TRBJ1-2|-|TRBV2|-
TGTGCCAGCAGTGAACCCGGACAGTTCGCCGGCTACACCTTC
CASSEPGQFAGYTF
>TRBJ1-4|-|TRBV5-1|TRBD1
TGCGCCAGCAGCTTGAGGGGGCTTGGAGAAAAACTGTTTTTT
CASSLRGLGEKLFF
>TRBJ1-5|-|TRBV10-3|TRBD1
TGTGCCATCAGTTGGGGACAGAACAATCAGCCCCAGCATTTT
CAISWGQNNQPQHF
>TRBJ2-2|-|TRBV7-6|-
TGTGCCAGCAGCCCGGAGCAGGAGGGGAACACCGGGGAGCTGTTTTTT
CASSPEQEGNTGELFF
>TRBJ1-4|few|TRBV7-7|-
TGTGCTAGCAGCTTAGAGAGGTCCGGGGATACTAATGAAAAACTGTTTTTT
CASSLERSGDTNEKLFF
>TRBJ1-2|few|TRBV2|TRBD1
TGTGCCAGCAGGGGACAGGCCTTAGATGGCTACACCTTC
CASRGQALDGYTF
>TRBJ1-1|few|TRBV20-1|TRBD1
TGCAGTGCTAGAGACGTGGGACAGCTAAACACTGAAGCTTTCTTT
CSARDVGQLNTEAFF
>TRBJ1-2|many|TRBV15|-
TGTGCCACCAGCAGAGCAGACAGGTACTATGGCTACACCTTC
CATSRADRYYGYTF
>TRBJ1-3|-|TRBV4-2|-
TGTGCCAGCAATAACAGGGTTGGAAACACCATATATTTT
CASNNRVGNTIYF
>TRBJ1-5|-|TRBV29-1|-
TGCAGCGTTGTCCAGGGGCCATGGGGACATAGCAATCAGCCCCAGCATTTT
CSVVQGPWGHSNQPQHF
>TRBJ2-7|-|TRBV7-9|-
TGTGCCAGCAGCTTAGGAGTGGGGGACGAGCAGTACTTC
CASSLGVGDEQYF
>TRBJ1-2|-|TRBV19|TRBD1
TGTGCCAGTAGTATAGTCCGGGACAGGAACTATGGCTACACCTTC
CASSIVRDRNYGYTF
>TRBJ1-5|-|TRBV12-3/TRBV12-4|-
TGTGCCAGCAGTTTCGGTCGGTTCGGCAATCAGCCCCAGCATTTT
CASSFGRFGNQPQHF
>TRBJ2-3|-|TRBV29-1|-
TGCAGCGTTTGCAGGGGACCATACGATACGCAGTATTTT
CSVCRGPYDTQYF
>TRBJ2-3|few|TRBV6-4|-
TGTGCCAGCAGTGAAGGGGCTAGCCGTGTAGATACGCAGTATTTT
CASSEGASRVDTQYF
>TRBJ2-3|-|TRBV10-3|TRBD2
TGTGCCATCAGTGGGACTAGCGGACCCACAGATACGCAGTATTTT
CAISGTSGPTDTQYF
>TRBJ1-4|many|TRBV19|-
TGTGCCAGTAGGCCGGCTGAAAAACTGTTTTTT
CASRPAEKLFF
>TRBJ2-7|-|TRBV7-2|TRBD1
TGTGCCAGCAGCCTCAAGACGACAGGGGGCGGGTACGAGCAGTACTTC
CASSLKTTGGGYEQYF
>TRBJ2-7|few|TRBV11-2|TRBD2
TGTGCCAGCAGCCCGGGATTGGGCCTCCTTGGCGGGAGCCACGAGCAGTACTTC
CASSPGLGLLGGSHEQYF
>TRBJ2-7|few|TRBV9|-
TGTGCCAGCAGCGTAGTTGGCAGGGACGAGCAGTACTTC
CASSVVGRDEQYF
>TRBJ2-4|-|TRBV7-3|-
TGTGCCAGCAGCTTACTCGATGACAAAAACATTCAGTACTTC
CASSLLDDKNIQYF
>TRBJ2-2|-|TRBV24-1|TRBD2
TGTGCCACCAGTGCAGCGGGAGTGAGGTCCGGGGAGCTGTTTTTT
CATSAAGVRSGELFF
>TRBJ2-5|-|TRBV6-4|-
TGTGCCAGCAGTGGAAGGACTGTACTCCAAGAGACCCAGTACTTC
CASSGRTVLQETQYF
>TRBJ1-1|-|TRBV6-5|-
TGTGCCAGCAGAAAGCAGGGGAGGACTGAAGCTTTCTTT
CASRKQGRTEAFF
>TRBJ1-5|-|TRBV14|-
TGTGCCAGCAGCCAAGTCGAGTCAAATAGCAATCAGCCCCAGCATTTT
CASSQVESNSNQPQHF
>TRBJ1-1|-|TRBV6-6|-
TGTGCCGGGGCAGGACCGAACACTGAAGCTTTCTTT
CAGAGPNTEAFF
>TRBJ1-5|-|TRBV6-5|TRBD1
TGTGCCAGCAGTCGTACAGGGGGTGCAGGTCAGCCCCAGCATTTT
CASSRTGGAGQPQHF